A single sample gave rise to the 9 T cell receptor beta chains below, sequenced in a study of shared clonotypes between healthy human individuals. Assay: immunoSEQ multiplex PCR; the TCRdb copy retains only in-frame clones and omits some. The data contain 700,000 or so clones, about three quarters of them singletons. Sequencing was done on a sample of memory CD4+ T cells sorted from blood. Subset specified: CD45RA-negative fraction. The origin of the receptors is a woman under 40 in good health.

The V and J genes are TRBV11-2 and TRBJ1-2; D not resolved. There are 13 residues in the CDR3. CDR1 and CDR2 (germline): SGHAT, FQNNGV. With 3 bases removed from V and 8 bases from J, the gap between germline ends came to 13 bases. The CDR3, as DNA: TGTGCCAGCAGCTTTGTGGCGGAGTCCGGCTACACCTTC. It encodes CASSFVAESGYTF.

This chain connects TRBV5-6 to TRBJ2-7; D remains ambiguous. The length of the CDR3 is 16 residues. CDR1 is SGHDT, CDR2 YYEEEE, per germline. The V end lost 4 bases, the J end lost 0 bases, and 17 bases lay between the germline ends. The DNA of the CDR3 is TGTGCCAGCAGCAGTACGTCCGTGAGGAGCTCCTACGAGCAGTACTTC. As protein: CASSSTSVRSSYEQYF. Together with reference TRBV5-6 and TRBJ2-7, the CDR3 gives the full variable domain: DAGVTQSPTHLIKTRGQQVTLRCSPKSGHDTVSWYQQALGQGPQFIFQYYEEEERQRGNFPDRFSGHQFPNYSSELNVNALLLGDSALYLCASSSTSVRSSYEQYFGPGTRLTVT.

The chain has TRBV6-5 and TRBJ2-2; D is possibly TRBD2 (6 bases). V lost 7 bases, J lost 3 bases, and 15 bases lay in between. Germline V CDR1 and CDR2: MNHEY, SVGAGI. This CDR3 region has 15 residues. CDR3 DNA: TGTGCCAGCACGTTAGAGCCTAGCGACACCGGGGAGCTGTTTTTT. Translation gives CASTLEPSDTGELFF.

The CDR3 protein is CASSPTGDDLSNQPQHF. The CDR3 DNA is TGTGCCAGCAGTCCTACCGGGGACGACTTAAGCAATCAGCCCCAGCATTTT. The rearrangement uses TRBV28 and TRBJ1-5; D perhaps matches TRBD1 (5 bases). The germline V and J ends were trimmed by 5 bases and 1 base, with 18 bases remaining between them. CDR3 length equals 17 residues. CDR1 is MDHEN and CDR2 is SYDVKM in the germline V gene. The full variable domain, completed using reference TRBV28 and TRBJ1-5, is DVKVTQSSRYLVKRTGEKVFLECVQDMDHENMFWYRQDPGLGLRLIYFSYDVKMKEKGDIPEGYSVSREKKERFSLILESASTNQTSMYLCASSPTGDDLSNQPQHFGDGTRLSIL.

CDR3 coding DNA: TGTGCCAGCCGGCGGGAACCCTACAATGAGCAGTTCTTC. It yields the protein CASRREPYNEQFF. The chain is built from TRBV6-4 and TRBJ2-1, with D perhaps matching TRBD2 (6 bases). The CDR3 consists of 13 residues. Germline CDR1 MRHNA, CDR2 SNTAGT. V was shortened by 8 bases and J by 2 bases, with 10 bases between the two germline ends.

This clone was detected only a few times. The J gene is TRBJ2-4, the V gene TRBV2; no clear D gene. From germline, CDR1 is SNHLY and CDR2 FYNNEI. This CDR3 has 13 amino acids. Deletions cut 7 bases from V and 8 bases from J, with 15 bases between. As DNA, the CDR3 is TGTGCCAGCAAACTCCAGACGGTGGACATTCAGTACTTC. Translated: CASKLQTVDIQYF.

The chain employs TRBV5-8 and TRBJ2-7, with D unclear. Germline CDR1 is SGHTS and CDR2 is YDEGEE. Trimming shortened V by 5 bases and J by 2 bases, and 14 bases separated the two germline ends. This CDR3 is 14 amino acids long. CDR3 DNA: TGTGCCAGCAGAGCCCTCGACCTGGCCTACGAGCAGTACTTC. It translates to CASRALDLAYEQYF.

This chain links TRBV30 with TRBJ1-3, with D uncertain. The CDR3 extends over 11 amino acids. Trimming pared 6 bases from V and 1 base from J, leaving 4 bases between. The germline V gene has CDR1 GTSNPN and CDR2 SVGIG (reference sequence). CDR3 amino acids: CACYSGNTIYF. As DNA, the CDR3 is TGTGCCTGCTATTCTGGAAACACCATATATTTT.

This chain connects TRBV18 to TRBJ1-1, with D unclear. V shed 0 bases and J shed 2 bases, with 10 bases lying between them. This CDR3 contains 15 residues. Germline V gene sequence: CDR1 KGHSH, CDR2 LQKENI. Here the CDR3 reads CASSPPGVGNTEAFF. In DNA, the CDR3 is TGTGCCAGCTCACCACCTGGGGTGGGTAACACTGAAGCTTTCTTT.